The rows below give T cell receptor beta chains drawn from one sample of a study of CD8 T cells in ankylosing spondylitis. TCRdb used MiXCR to reprocess the 5' RACE reads, holding one entry per CDR3 protein. The sample has around 75,000 distinct CDR3 sequences, approximately 5% seen once. Material for sequencing was blood, either unsorted or a sorted T cell fraction (not recorded which). These receptors were taken from a male donor with ankylosing spondylitis or in good health (not recorded which). Each CDR3 is given with its conserved first and last residue. D genes are given only for firm matches. Some rows have no size entry. The others give once, few or many, or a class for an expanded clone.

abundance	v_gene	j_gene	d_gene	CDR3aa	CDR3nt
many	TRBV7-6	TRBJ2-2	NA	CASSLGVFNTGELFF	TGTGCCAGCAGCTTGGGGGTTTTCAACACCGGGGAGCTGTTTTTT
many	TRBV10-2	TRBJ2-7	NA	CATSSWTEPYEQYF	TGCGCCACCTCTAGTTGGACCGAGCCATACGAGCAGTACTTC
many	TRBV9	TRBJ2-2	TRBD2	CASSRAGGGDTGELFF	TGTGCCAGCTCCCGAGCGGGGGGAGGAGACACCGGGGAGCTGTTTTTT
medium-sized	TRBV15	TRBJ1-1	NA	CATSREGQGNTEAFF	TGTGCCACCAGCAGAGAGGGACAAGGGAACACTGAAGCTTTCTTT
many	TRBV29-1	TRBJ1-2	TRBD1	CSVETGANYGYTF	TGCAGCGTTGAGACAGGGGCTAACTATGGCTACACCTTC
many	TRBV20-1	TRBJ2-5	TRBD2	CSAEDRTSGGEQETQYF	TGCAGTGCAGAAGACCGGACTAGCGGGGGGGAACAAGAGACCCAGTACTTC
many	TRBV28	TRBJ2-7	NA	CASKGGGTLKTASTYEQYF	TGTGCCAGCAAAGGTGGGGGGACATTAAAAACCGCATCTACCTACGAGCAGTACTTC
many	TRBV12-3/TRBV12-4	TRBJ1-2	NA	CASSGTVGYGYTF	TGTGCCAGCAGTGGGACCGTGGGCTATGGCTACACCTTC
many	TRBV6-2/TRBV6-3	TRBJ2-1	NA	CASSYSLRVYNEQFF	TGTGCCAGCAGTTACTCGCTCCGGGTCTACAATGAGCAGTTCTTC
many	TRBV20-1	TRBJ1-1	NA	CSASIHGMNTEAFF	TGCAGTGCTAGTATCCACGGAATGAACACTGAAGCTTTCTTT
many	TRBV4-1	TRBJ2-7	TRBD1	CASSQAQGESYEQYF	TGCGCCAGCAGCCAAGCACAGGGGGAAAGTTACGAGCAGTACTTC
many	TRBV20-1	TRBJ2-2	TRBD1	CSATPGQSRSTGELFF	TGCAGTGCCACTCCGGGACAGTCTCGTAGCACCGGGGAGCTGTTTTTT
many	TRBV29-1	TRBJ2-2	NA	CSVRDTGELFF	TGCAGCGTTCGGGACACCGGGGAGCTGTTTTTT
many	TRBV7-8	TRBJ2-7	NA	CASSLRGGSSYEQYF	TGTGCCAGCAGCTTGAGGGGGGGTAGCTCCTACGAGCAGTACTTC
many	TRBV7-8	TRBJ1-2	TRBD1	CASSPYGQGYGYTF	TGTGCCAGCAGCCCCTACGGACAGGGCTATGGCTACACCTTC
many	TRBV20-1	TRBJ2-1	TRBD2	CSAAGTTTLDEQFF	TGCAGTGCTGCCGGGACTACCACCCTAGATGAGCAGTTCTTC
many	TRBV7-2	TRBJ1-2	NA	CASSFGGQSPHGYTF	TGTGCCAGCAGCTTTGGCGGACAGTCCCCCCATGGCTACACCTTC
many	TRBV5-1	TRBJ2-7	NA	CASSPGIGQLYEQYF	TGCGCCAGCAGCCCGGGGATCGGACAGCTATACGAGCAGTACTTC
many	TRBV24-1	TRBJ2-1	NA	CATSDQTTGSNEQFF	TGTGCCACCAGTGACCAAACCACAGGGTCCAATGAGCAGTTCTTC
many	TRBV12-3/TRBV12-4	TRBJ1-2	NA	CASSLQDGYGYTF	TGTGCCAGCAGTTTACAGGATGGCTATGGCTACACCTTC
NA	TRBV2	TRBJ2-5	TRBD2	CAVSAVIPWTSGGAKTQYF	TGTGCCGTCTCAGCAGTGATACCCTGGACTAGCGGGGGGGCGAAGACCCAGTACTTC
many	TRBV25-1	TRBJ2-3	NA	CASSTVGTVDTQYF	TGTGCCAGCAGTACGGTGGGCACCGTAGATACGCAGTATTTT
few	TRBV15	TRBJ2-3	NA	CATSRGLEGLSDTQYF	TGTGCCACCAGCAGAGGACTGGAAGGACTGTCAGATACGCAGTATTTT
many	TRBV20-1	TRBJ1-1	NA	CSASMNTEAFF	TGCAGTGCCTCTATGAACACTGAAGCTTTCTTT
many	TRBV21-1	TRBJ1-1	NA	CASSNRRAFF	TGTGCCAGCAGCAACAGGAGGGCTTTCTTT
many	TRBV20-1	TRBJ2-2	TRBD1	CSALTGTALTGELFF	TGCAGTGCCCTAACCGGGACAGCGCTCACCGGGGAGCTGTTTTTT
many	TRBV20-1	TRBJ2-4	TRBD2	CSAPLRGGWRNIQYF	TGCAGTGCTCCCCTCCGGGGGGGCTGGAGGAACATTCAGTACTTC
many	TRBV6-2/TRBV6-3	TRBJ2-4	NA	CASSYRGLQNIQYF	TGTGCCAGCAGTTACCGGGGGCTGCAAAACATTCAGTACTTC
many	TRBV5-6	TRBJ2-1	NA	CASSSRMTGSNEQFF	TGTGCCAGCAGCTCACGGATGACAGGTAGCAATGAGCAGTTCTTC
many	TRBV9	TRBJ1-1	NA	CASSPVQGAFF	TGTGCCAGCAGCCCTGTCCAAGGGGCTTTCTTT
many	TRBV20-1	TRBJ2-7	NA	CSASSTGEHEQYF	TGCAGTGCTAGTTCGACCGGGGAGCACGAGCAGTACTTC
many	TRBV7-9	TRBJ1-5	NA	CASSQGTSSNQPQHF	TGTGCCAGCAGCCAAGGGACGAGCAGCAATCAGCCCCAGCATTTT
many	TRBV10-3	TRBJ2-1	NA	CAISDPNRGSSYNEQFF	TGTGCCATCAGTGATCCTAACCGGGGGAGCTCCTACAATGAGCAGTTCTTC
many	TRBV12-3/TRBV12-4	TRBJ1-1	NA	CASSFSLLSEAFF	TGTGCCAGCAGTTTCAGTCTTCTCTCTGAAGCTTTCTTT
many	TRBV6-1	TRBJ2-7	NA	CASTRTVIGRRSYEQYF	TGTGCCAGCACCCGGACGGTGATAGGGAGGAGGTCCTACGAGCAGTACTTC
many	TRBV6-6	TRBJ1-1	TRBD1	CASSYTGTANTEAFF	TGTGCCAGCAGTTACACCGGGACAGCGAACACTGAAGCTTTCTTT
many	TRBV28	TRBJ1-2	NA	CASSLLRRAYGYTF	TGTGCCAGCAGTTTACTTCGCAGGGCGTATGGCTACACCTTC
many	TRBV2	TRBJ2-5	NA	CASSAIQETQYF	TGTGCCAGCAGTGCAATCCAAGAGACCCAGTACTTC
many	TRBV30	TRBJ1-1	NA	CAWTNGQPGTEAFF	TGTGCCTGGACCAACGGACAGCCTGGGACTGAAGCTTTCTTT
few	TRBV11-2	TRBJ2-7	NA	CASSLVVVGYEQYF	TGTGCCAGCAGCTTAGTGGTAGTCGGCTACGAGCAGTACTTC
few	TRBV27	TRBJ1-2	TRBD1	CASRFRQGAIYGYTF	TGTGCCAGCAGATTTCGACAGGGGGCGATCTATGGCTACACCTTC
many	TRBV29-1	TRBJ1-2	NA	CSVGGEGRSTLGYTF	TGCAGCGTCGGGGGTGAGGGGCGATCTACCCTTGGCTACACCTTC
many	TRBV20-1	TRBJ2-7	TRBD1	CSARGDSPYEQYF	TGCAGTGCTAGGGGGGACAGCCCCTACGAGCAGTACTTC
many	TRBV3-1	TRBJ2-4	NA	CASSRVFGSDQYF	TGTGCCAGCAGCCGAGTCTTCGGATCCGATCAGTACTTC
many	TRBV4-2	TRBJ1-5	NA	CASSQVRWQGTGQPQHF	TGTGCCAGCAGCCAAGTTAGGTGGCAGGGTACGGGTCAGCCCCAGCATTTT
many	TRBV20-1	TRBJ2-3	NA	CSAKSDLGLGTDTQYF	TGCAGTGCCAAGTCCGATCTGGGATTAGGAACAGATACGCAGTATTTT
many	TRBV6-1	TRBJ1-1	NA	CASSPRQVHTEAFF	TGTGCCAGCAGTCCCCGGCAGGTTCATACTGAAGCTTTCTTT
many	TRBV12-3/TRBV12-4	TRBJ1-2	NA	CASSLNDNYGYTF	TGTGCCAGCAGTTTAAACGATAACTATGGCTACACCTTC
many	TRBV5-1	TRBJ1-2	TRBD1	CASSSDRGDYGYTF	TGCGCCAGCAGCTCGGACAGGGGAGACTATGGCTACACCTTC
many	TRBV20-1	TRBJ2-2	TRBD2	CSARGAGVNTGELFF	TGCAGTGCTAGAGGGGCGGGGGTGAACACCGGGGAGCTGTTTTTT
many	TRBV7-2	TRBJ2-3	TRBD1	CASSKTGSYTQYF	TGTGCCAGCAGCAAGACAGGGTCATATACGCAGTATTTT
many	TRBV2	TRBJ1-2	NA	CASSWSTTDKSYGYTF	TGTGCCAGCAGTTGGAGTACGACAGACAAGTCTTATGGCTACACCTTC